These 28 T cell receptor beta chains came from one sample sequenced in a study of esophageal squamous cell carcinoma under preoperative chemotherapy. A single record per CDR3 protein comes from TCRdb applying MiXCR to the PCR reads. The table includes about 32,000 distinct CDR3 sequences, around 49% detected once. The time point here: after preoperative PTX-NDP chemotherapy. Collection took place from a patient given preoperative chemotherapy. The receptor set was obtained from a human donor with esophageal squamous cell carcinoma. The donor label of this sample is uncertain.

Ten or more counts support this clonotype. The CDR3 sequence is CASRPTGIGGYTF. CDR3 nucleotides: TGTGCCAGCAGACCGACAGGGATCGGCGGCTACACCTTC. The V gene is TRBV7-2, the J gene TRBJ1-2, with 7 bases matching TRBD1. The germline CDR1 and CDR2 sequences are SGHTA and FQGNSA. Trimming cost V 6 bases and J 8 bases; bases outside gene matches: 9. This CDR3 contains 13 residues.

This clonotype was recorded at least ten times. The CDR3 sequence: CASSYHQGIWVSYNEQFF. In DNA, the CDR3 is TGTGCCAGCAGCTACCACCAGGGGATTTGGGTCTCCTACAATGAGCAGTTCTTC. The chain carries TRBV7-9 and TRBJ2-1; TRBD1 is a possible D gene (6 bases). Germline V gives CDR1 SEHNR, CDR2 FQNEAQ (reference sequence). The CDR3 extends over 18 amino acids. The germline V and J ends were trimmed by 4 bases and 0 bases, with 19 bases remaining between them.

On this clonotype: The germline gene is not matched at one end of the junction; a read error may be the cause. The chain recombines TRBV11-2 with TRBJ2-4, with a tentative D call TRBD2 (5 bases). Germline CDR1 SGHAT, CDR2 FQNNGV. This CDR3 has 16 amino acids. CDR3: CASSVGAVGAKNTQYF. The CDR3 DNA is TGTGCCAGCAGCGTAGGAGCGGTGGGTGCCAAAAATACGCAGTACTTT.

The chain joins TRBV6-1 to TRBJ2-4; D tentatively fits TRBD1 or TRBD2 (5 bases each). In germline, CDR1 is MNHNS, CDR2 SASEGT. CDR3 length: 16 residues. Trimming removed 4 bases from V and 13 bases from J, with 26 bases in between. The CDR3 loop is CASSVSGRCAKNTQYF. CDR3 sequence (DNA): TGTGCCAGCAGTGTATCGGGGCGGTGTGCCAAAAACACGCAGTACTTC.

The J gene is TRBJ2-3, the V gene TRBV7-2; D possibly uses TRBD1 or TRBD2 (6 bases each). There are 15 residues in the CDR3. Trimming took off 4 bases at V and 12 bases at J, with 23 bases between the two ends. Germline CDR1 is SGHTA and CDR2 is FQGNSA. The DNA of the CDR3 is TGTGCCAGCAGCTCGGGGCTGGGGGGCAAAAATATTCAGTATTTT. It translates to CASSSGLGGKNIQYF.

Written as DNA, the CDR3 is TGTGCCAGCAGTCGACAGACCTATAATTCACCCCTCCACTTT. Encoded protein: CASSRQTYNSPLHF. The rearrangement joins TRBV12-3 or TRBV12-4 to TRBJ1-6; D is perhaps TRBD1 (5 bases). The CDR3 is 14 residues long. Trimming removed 5 bases from V and 2 bases from J, with 7 bases in between.

This clonotype has more than one count but fewer than ten. The gene calls are TRBV11-3 and TRBJ2-1; the D gene is possibly TRBD2 (5 bases). CDR1 SGHNT and CDR2 YENEEA come from the germline V gene. V shed 5 bases and J shed 1 base, with 18 bases lying between them. This CDR3 has 17 residues. CDR3 protein: CASSPLDRWESYNEQFF. In nucleotides, the CDR3 is TGTGCCAGCAGCCCATTGGACCGGTGGGAGTCCTACAATGAGCAGTTCTTC. Filled out from reference TRBV11-3 and TRBJ2-1, the complete variable domain reads EAGVVQSPRYKIIEKKQPVAFWCNPISGHNTLYWYLQNLGQGPELLIRYENEEAVDDSQLPKDRFSAERLKGVDSTLKIQPAELGDSAVYLCASSPLDRWESYNEQFFGPGTRLTVL.

This clonotype appeared a few times. The chain has TRBV7-2 and TRBJ2-5; 10 bases are shared with TRBD2. The germline CDR1 and CDR2 sequences are SGHTA and FQGNSA. The length of the CDR3 is 18 residues. V shed 1 base and J 0 bases; nucleotides not matched to a gene: 8. Written as DNA, the CDR3 is TGTGCCAGCAGCTTAGGAGTAGCGGGGGGCCGTGACCAAGAGACCCAGTACTTC. Translation gives CASSLGVAGGRDQETQYF.

This clonotype was counted between two and nine times. A junction boundary mismatches the germline segment, possibly from a read error. The chain has TRBV6-5 and TRBJ2-3; the match to TRBD1 covers 12 bases. The J call may be faulty, since TRBJ2-1 better matches the DNA end. Looked up from germline, CDR1 is MNHEY and CDR2 is SVGAGI. The CDR3 has 15 residues. The CDR3 nucleotides are TGTGCCAGCAGTAACTCGGGACAGGGGGCGGATGAGCAGTTCTTC. Amino acids: CASSNSGQGADEQFF.

The V call is TRBV6-1, the J call TRBJ2-7; 10 bases line up with TRBD2. V shed 0 bases, J shed 4 bases, and the junction held 15 bases outside the gene matches. Germline V lookup: CDR1 MNHNS, CDR2 SASEGT. The CDR3 runs to 19 residues. The chain's CDR3 is CASSEAGLAGVQFSYEQYF. The CDR3 DNA reads as TGTGCCAGCAGTGAAGCGGGGCTAGCGGGAGTTCAGTTCTCATACGAGCAGTACTTC.

This clonotype showed up many times. The genes are TRBV6-2 or TRBV6-3 and TRBJ2-1; 10 nucleotides align to TRBD1. The germline CDR1 and CDR2 sequences are MNHEY and SVGEGT. The V gene end was trimmed by 4 bases and the J gene end by 8 bases; junction bases not matched to a gene: 14. The CDR3 consists of 17 residues. CDR3 in DNA: TGTGCCAGCAGTTTAGCCTCATCCGGGACAGGGGTCGATGAGCAGTTCTTC. As protein: CASSLASSGTGVDEQFF.

This clonotype was recorded a few times. The chain joins TRBV6-5 to TRBJ1-1, with 11 bases lining up with TRBD1. CDR1 is MNHEY and CDR2 is SVGAGI in the germline V gene. The CDR3 is 15 residues long. Trimming cost V 4 bases and J 4 bases; bases outside gene matches: 5. The CDR3 here is CASSSRDRGATEAFF. CDR3 sequence (DNA): TGTGCCAGCAGTTCTCGGGACAGGGGGGCCACTGAAGCTTTCTTT.

The chain carries TRBV27 and TRBJ2-5; D tentatively reads TRBD1 or TRBD2 (5 bases each). The CDR3 length is 14 residues. V was cut by 5 bases and J by 3 bases, with 13 bases left in between. Germline values: CDR1 MNHEY, CDR2 SMNVEV (reference sequence). The CDR3 DNA reads as TGTGCCAGCAGTCCCCGGGACGGGGAAGAGACCCAGTACTTC. Translated: CASSPRDGEETQYF.

The chain is built from TRBV20-1 and TRBJ1-2; D remains ambiguous. CDR3 length: 13 amino acids. Trimming left V 7 bases short and J 7 bases short, with 19 bases between. Germline assignment: CDR1 DFQATT and CDR2 SNEGSKA (reference sequence). The CDR3 nucleotides read TGCAGTGTAGAAAGGCCTGGCAAGTCTGGCTACACCTTC. This sequence encodes CSVERPGKSGYTF.

This clonotype has only one observation. The chain combines TRBV11-3 with TRBJ2-3; D possibly corresponds to TRBD2 (6 bases). The J call may be faulty, since TRBJ2-5 better matches the DNA end. The CDR3 consists of 17 residues. CDR1 is SGHNT, CDR2 YENEEA, per germline. The chain's CDR3 is CASSFGAGGRNLDTQYF. The CDR3 DNA follows: TGTGCCAGCAGCTTCGGAGCCGGGGGACGGAACCTAGATACCCAGTACTTC.

The chain has TRBV5-8 and TRBJ2-1; D might be TRBD1 (5 bases). Germline values: CDR1 SGHTS, CDR2 YDEGEE. The CDR3 totals 18 residues. The ends were cut back, 4 bases at V and 13 bases at J, with 33 bases in the middle. Written as DNA, the CDR3 is TGTGCCAGCAGCCAGCAACAGGCGCCTTACCCTGAAAAAGAGACCCAGTTCTTC. The encoded protein is CASSQQQAPYPEKETQFF.

As to this clonotype: The junction departs from germline at one end; a sequencing error may be responsible. The rearrangement links TRBV7-9 to TRBJ2-3; D gene ambiguous. Germline CDR1 reads SEHNR; CDR2 reads FQNEAQ (reference sequence). The CDR3 consists of 16 residues. The CDR3 nucleotides read TGTGCCAGCAGCTTCTTGTCGGGCAGGTCCGGAGATACGCAGTATTTC. This translates into CASSFLSGRSGDTQYF. The full variable domain, with the rest looked up from reference TRBV7-9 and TRBJ2-3, is DTGVSQNPRHKITKRGQNVTFRCDPISEHNRLYWYRQTLGQGPEFLTYFQNEAQLEKSRLLSDRFSAERPKGSFSTLEIQRTEQGDSAMYLCASSFLSGRSGDTQYFGPGTRLTVL.

J is TRBJ2-5 and V is TRBV6-2 or TRBV6-3; 9 positions agree with TRBD2. CDR3 length: 15 amino acids. The germline V gene encodes CDR1 MNHEY and CDR2 SVGEGT. CDR3 protein: CGGGVGGRDEDTQYF. The CDR3 bases are TGTGGCGGGGGGGTCGGAGGCCGAGACGAAGATACGCAGTACTTC.

This clonotype occurred once. In this CDR3 the conserved last residue, phenylalanine or tryptophan, is missing, so a read error is likely. The DNA is omitted, as the CDR3 cannot be located on it reliably, and the CDR3 follows TCRdb's listing. The rearrangement uses TRBV7-2 and TRBJ2-5; TRBD1 was called by the table and not checked on the DNA. The V gene's germline CDR1 is SGHTA and CDR2 FQGNSA. Counting both end residues, the CDR3 totals 14 amino acids. The CDR3 region is CASSRGGGKATRFL.

V gene TRBV5-6 combines with J gene TRBJ2-7; the D gene is possibly TRBD2 (5 bases). The assigned J gene may be wrong: the sequence end matches TRBJ2-5 better. CDR1 SGHDT and CDR2 YYEEEE come from the germline V gene. CDR3 length: 13 amino acids. CDR3 DNA: TGTGCCAGCAGTCTGACTACACAAGAGACCCAGTACTTC. It specifies CASSLTTQETQYF.

V usage is TRBV12-3 or TRBV12-4 and J usage is TRBJ1-1; D unclear. Trimming shortened V by 5 bases and J by 8 bases, and 12 bases separated the two germline ends. The length of the CDR3 is 12 residues. The CDR3 sequence is CASSLEDGEAFF. CDR3 sequence (DNA): TGTGCCAGCAGTCTAGAGGACGGAGAAGCTTTCTTT.

The V gene is TRBV7-9, the J gene TRBJ2-5; tentative D call: TRBD2 (5 bases). V was clipped by 5 bases and J by 7 bases, with 17 bases between them. Germline V lookup: CDR1 SEHNR, CDR2 FQNEAQ (reference sequence). The CDR3 loop spans 14 amino acids. The DNA of the CDR3 is TGTGCCAGCAGCGCAAGCGGCAGCGGCGGGACCCAGTACTTC. Translation: CASSASGSGGTQYF.

In this sample, this clonotype turned up a few times. This rearrangement joins TRBV11-3 to TRBJ2-5; no clear D. The DNA end lines up better with TRBJ2-7; the J call may be wrong. The CDR3 sequence is 13 residues long. Germline V gives CDR1 SGHNT, CDR2 YENEEA. The DNA for the CDR3 is TGTGCCAGCAGCTTACAGCCAAACTACGAGCAGTACTTC. As protein: CASSLQPNYEQYF.

In this sample, this clonotype turned up many times. Here the CDR3 DNA reads TGTGCCAGCAGCAAATCAAAGGGACAGTCTAATTCACCCCTCCACTTT. It translates to CASSKSKGQSNSPLHF. The chain combines TRBV7-2 with TRBJ1-6; 7 positions agree with TRBD1. CDR3 size: 16 residues. Germline V gene data show CDR1 as SGHTA and CDR2 as FQGNSA. V gave up 5 bases and J gave up 6 bases; unmatched junction bases: 10.

There are many counts of this clonotype. The chain links TRBV27 to TRBJ2-1; D is uncertain. The CDR3 is made up of 14 amino acids. V lost 5 bases and J lost 13, with 21 bases in between. From germline, CDR1 is MNHEY and CDR2 SMNVEV (reference sequence). CDR3 in amino acids: CASSHRLGPDTQFF. CDR3 sequence (DNA): TGTGCCAGCAGTCATCGACTCGGGCCAGACACCCAGTTCTTC.

The table lists this clonotype with a count of one. V and J are TRBV7-6 and TRBJ2-3; perhaps TRBD1 as D (6 bases). The CDR3 totals 13 residues. Germline V CDR1 and CDR2: SGHVS, FNYEAQ. Trimming cost V 5 bases and J 4 bases, with 10 bases left between them. This CDR3 is CASSAGAADTQYF. The CDR3 DNA follows: TGTGCCAGCAGCGCAGGGGCGGCAGATACGCAGTATTTT. The whole variable domain, remainder taken from reference TRBV7-6 and TRBJ2-3, is GAGVSQSPRYKVTKRGQDVALRCDPISGHVSLYWYRQALGQGPEFLTYFNYEAQQDKSGLPNDRFSAERPEGSISTLTIQRTEQRDSAMYRCASSAGAADTQYFGPGTRLTVL.

The J gene is TRBJ2-1, the V gene TRBV6-5; TRBD2 is a possible D gene (6 bases). Germline V gives CDR1 MNHEY, CDR2 SVGAGI. V gave up 2 bases and J gave up 4 bases, with 15 bases separating them. The CDR3 totals 16 residues. The CDR3 DNA is TGTGCCAGCAGTTACCTTGGCGGGGCCGCATACAATGAGCAGTTCTTC. Protein: CASSYLGGAAYNEQFF.

This clonotype turned up a few times. The chain uses TRBV5-6 and TRBJ2-3; 7 bases fit TRBD1. The trim removed 4 bases at V and 3 bases at J, leaving 8 bases unmatched. The CDR3 is made up of 15 amino acids. Looked up from germline, CDR1 is SGHDT and CDR2 is YYEEEE. This chain's CDR3 is CASSSTGVGTDTQYF. CDR3 DNA: TGTGCCAGCAGCAGCACAGGGGTGGGAACAGATACGCAGTATTTT.